The clone carrying this T cell receptor beta chain came up a few times. Antigen: not known. The V and J ends lost 6 bases and 3 bases respectively, with 14 bases between them. This CDR3 region has 13 residues. Per germline, CDR1 DFQATT and CDR2 SNEGSKA (reference sequence). This specimen comes from a study of response to subunit inactivated influenza vaccine. Study outcomes and limitations: The authors suggested that every seasonal influenza vaccination recruits few new T cells.

MiXCR was run by TCRdb on the RT-PCR reads, yielding one entry per CDR3 protein. This table has some 800,000 distinct CDR3 sequences, about 20% appearing once. Source: PBMCs from blood, taken about 5 days after vaccination. The source of this sequence is a man over 45 who received an inactivated influenza vaccine. The V call is TRBV20-1, the J call TRBJ1-1; D not certain. The CDR3 is CSARPGPDTEAFF. Here the CDR3 DNA reads TGCAGTGCCAGACCTGGTCCCGACACTGAAGCTTTCTTT.